One and the same sample provided the 17 T cell receptor beta chains below, sequenced in a study of T cell responses to AZD1222 COVID-19 vaccine. The method was immunoSEQ multiplex PCR; TCRdb's version includes in-frame clones alone and lacks a portion of them. Of more than 95,000 clones detected, 89% appear once; the ten largest clones hold under 2%. Sequencing was performed on peripheral blood, taken on day 0 of AZD1222 vaccination. The receptors stem from an adult in good health.

The chain is built from TRBV19 and TRBJ1-2, with a tentative D call TRBD1 (6 bases). This CDR3 spans 11 amino acids. Trimming removed 10 bases from V and 4 bases from J, with 10 bases in between. Germline CDR1 reads LNHDA; CDR2 reads SQIVND (reference sequence). For the CDR3, the DNA is TGTGCCACCGAGGGGGTCTATGGCTACACCTTC. It codes for CATEGVYGYTF.

The rearrangement uses TRBV11-2 and TRBJ2-2; no firm D call. CDR1 and CDR2 (germline): SGHAT, FQNNGV. Deletions cut 1 base from V and 5 bases from J, with 5 bases between. The CDR3 runs to 13 residues. Here the CDR3 DNA reads TGTGCCAGCAGCTTAGGCCTAACCGGGGAGCTGTTTTTT. Translating it yields CASSLGLTGELFF.

The J gene is TRBJ2-4, the V gene TRBV11-2; 8 nucleotides match TRBD1. The ends lost 1 base at V and 3 bases at J; junction bases unmatched: 5. Germline V lookup: CDR1 SGHAT, CDR2 FQNNGV. The CDR3 runs to 16 residues. CDR3 sequence: CASSLVPDRVKNIQYF. Here the CDR3 DNA reads TGTGCCAGCAGCTTAGTACCGGACAGGGTCAAAAACATTCAGTACTTC.

V gene TRBV5-1 combines with J gene TRBJ2-2, with a weak D call TRBD2 (6 bases). The CDR3 has 16 residues. CDR1 is SGHRS and CDR2 is YFSETQ in the germline V gene. The V and J ends lost 0 bases and 0 bases respectively, with 9 bases between them. Here the CDR3 reads CASSLAGGTNTGELFF. The CDR3 DNA sequence: TGCGCCAGCAGCTTGGCCGGCGGGACGAACACCGGGGAGCTGTTTTTT.

This clone was recorded a few times. The rearrangement joins TRBV7-2 to TRBJ2-7; 7 bases are a match to TRBD2. The CDR3 sequence is 15 residues long. Germline values: CDR1 SGHTA, CDR2 FQGNSA. Unmatched junction bases numbered 6, after V lost 3 bases and J lost 1 base. CDR3 in amino acids: CASSLGAGRSYEQYF. CDR3 bases: TGTGCCAGCAGCTTGGGAGCGGGGAGGTCCTACGAGCAGTACTTC.

The chain employs TRBV5-6 and TRBJ2-7; possibly TRBD1 or TRBD2 for D (5 bases each). Between the trimmed V and J ends, which lost 6 bases and 3 bases, there was a span of 16 bases. This CDR3 has 14 amino acids. The germline V gene has CDR1 SGHDT and CDR2 YYEEEE. The CDR3 nucleotides are TGTGCCAGCACCTGGGGGTCGGGTTACTACGAGCAGTACTTC. Protein: CASTWGSGYYEQYF.

This chain uses TRBV13 with TRBJ2-7, with 14 positions matching TRBD2. This CDR3 is built from 14 residues. J lost 9 bases, V lost 4 bases, and 5 bases had no gene match. CDR1 is PRHDT and CDR2 is FYEKMQ in the germline V gene (reference sequence). CDR3 region: CASSSGLAGVSQYF. The CDR3 coding sequence is TGTGCCAGCAGCTCGGGACTAGCGGGAGTCTCGCAGTACTTC. The whole variable domain, filled in from reference TRBV13 and TRBJ2-7, reads AAGVIQSPRHLIKEKRETATLKCYPIPRHDTVYWYQQGPGQDPQFLISFYEKMQSDKGSIPDRFSAQQFSDYHSELNMSSLELGDSALYFCASSSGLAGVSQYFGPGTRLTVT.

In its sample, this clone was seen a few times. The rearrangement uses TRBV7-9 and TRBJ1-1; tentatively, D is TRBD1 (6 bases). This CDR3 has 14 residues. Germline CDR1 reads SEHNR; CDR2 reads FQNEAQ (reference sequence). V was cut by 2 bases and J by 4 bases, with 11 bases left in between. DNA for the CDR3: TGTGCCAGCAGCTTATCCGGGGGCGCCACTGAAGCTTTCTTT. Translating it yields CASSLSGGATEAFF.

As to this clone: The junction and the germline gene differ at one end; a read error may be behind it. The chain has TRBV24-1 and TRBJ1-6; D ambiguous. The germline CDR1 and CDR2 sequences are KGHDR and SFDVKD. The CDR3 sequence is 11 residues long. The CDR3 loop reads CAIDPNLPLHF. CDR3 coding DNA: TGTGCCATCGACCCGAATTTACCCCTCCACTTT.

The chain recombines TRBV15 with TRBJ2-7; the D gene is possibly TRBD1 (7 bases). This CDR3 comprises 14 residues. Germline CDR1 LNHNV, CDR2 YYDKDF (reference sequence). With 5 bases removed from V and 5 bases from J, the gap between germline ends came to 16 bases. The CDR3 DNA sequence: TGTGCCACCAGCGGAGGGCCTCAGGGGGACGAGCAGTACTTC. Encoded protein: CATSGGPQGDEQYF. Based on the CDR3 plus reference TRBV15 and TRBJ2-7, the full variable domain is DAMVIQNPRYQVTQFGKPVTLSCSQTLNHNVMYWYQQKSSQAPKLLFHYYDKDFNNEADTPDNFQSRRPNTSFCFLDIRSPGLGDTAMYLCATSGGPQGDEQYFGPGTRLTVT.

The chain combines TRBV19 with TRBJ1-2, with 9 bases aligning to TRBD1. The CDR3 has 15 amino acids. J was trimmed by 4 bases and V by 7 bases; bases with no gene match: 10. Per germline, CDR1 LNHDA and CDR2 SQIVND (reference sequence). DNA for the CDR3: TGTGCCAGTACCACGCCCGGGACAGGGTCCTATGGCTACACCTTC. It encodes CASTTPGTGSYGYTF.

The chain combines TRBV4-3 with TRBJ2-5, with D perhaps TRBD1 (5 bases). The CDR3 is made up of 15 amino acids. CDR1 and CDR2 from the germline V gene are LGHNA and YSLEER. V gave up 3 bases and J gave up 0 bases, with 11 bases separating them. CDR3 nucleotide sequence: TGCGCCAGCAGCCATCGCTCAGGGAACCAAGAGACCCAGTACTTC. It encodes CASSHRSGNQETQYF.

The CDR3 DNA reads as TGCAGCGTTGATGGGGACAGGATGAACACTGAAGCTTTCTTT. This translates into CSVDGDRMNTEAFF. This chain joins TRBV29-1 and TRBJ1-1; 8 nucleotides match TRBD1. The CDR3 length is 14 residues. Trimming removed 3 bases from V and 0 bases from J; junction bases left unmatched: 3. Germline V gives CDR1 SQVTM, CDR2 ANQGSEA.

The chain has TRBV20-1 and TRBJ1-2; D may be TRBD1 (5 bases). The CDR3 covers 11 residues. Trimming removed 0 bases at V and 7 bases at J, with 6 bases between. Germline values: CDR1 DFQATT, CDR2 SNEGSKA (reference sequence). The CDR3 bases are TGCAGTGCTAGAGACGGGGGTGGCTACACCTTC. It is translated as CSARDGGGYTF.

The chain links TRBV14 to TRBJ1-6; 7 bases fit TRBD1. The V and J ends lost 6 bases and 7 bases, in that order; junction bases with no gene match: 15. Germline-derived CDR1 and CDR2 are SGHDN and FVKESK. This CDR3 contains 17 residues. The CDR3 loop is CASSQIDYRGGNSPLHF. DNA of the CDR3: TGTGCCAGCAGTCAAATTGATTACAGGGGCGGCAATTCACCCCTCCACTTT.

On this clone: The same CDR3 is also encoded by other DNA sequences in this sample. The rearrangement uses TRBV6-5 and TRBJ2-1; D not certain. Trimming pared 0 bases from V and 2 bases from J, leaving 11 bases between. Per germline, CDR1 MNHEY and CDR2 SVGAGI. The CDR3 sequence is 16 residues long. CDR3 coding DNA: TGTGCCAGCAGTTACTCGCTCAGAGGACCCTACAATGAGCAGTTCTTC. It yields the protein CASSYSLRGPYNEQFF.

In DNA form, the CDR3 reads TGTGCCAGCAGTACCCCCAACTCCTACGAGCAGTACTTC. This translates into CASSTPNSYEQYF. V and J are TRBV25-1 and TRBJ2-7; D is ambiguous. V was cut by 5 bases and J by 0 bases, with 8 bases left in between. The CDR3 is made up of 13 amino acids. Per germline, CDR1 MGHDK and CDR2 SYGVNS.